The 25 T cell receptor beta chains listed next were all sequenced from one sample in a study of T cell responses to AZD1222 COVID-19 vaccine. The method was immunoSEQ multiplex PCR; TCRdb's version includes in-frame clones alone and lacks a portion of them. The sample holds about 140,000 clones. Sequencing was done on a sample of peripheral blood. The receptors originated from an adult in good health.

This chain links TRBV6-5 with TRBJ2-1, with 8 bases fitting TRBD2. The CDR3 covers 15 residues. Per germline, CDR1 MNHEY and CDR2 SVGAGI. The ends lost 8 bases at V and 4 bases at J; junction bases unmatched: 10. CDR3 DNA sequence: TGTGCCAGCCGCCAACGGGAGGGGCGATACAATGAGCAGTTCTTC. Its protein is CASRQREGRYNEQFF.

The chain is built from TRBV20-1 and TRBJ1-1; D unresolved. The CDR3 covers 11 residues. Germline CDR1 DFQATT, CDR2 SNEGSKA (reference sequence). The ends were cut back, 4 bases at V and 3 bases at J, with 6 bases in the middle. In DNA, the CDR3 is TGCAGTGCTATTCCCCACACTGAAGCTTTCTTT. This gives the protein CSAIPHTEAFF.

The chain recombines TRBV4-1 with TRBJ2-5, with D unclear. The germline gives CDR1 MGHRA, CDR2 YSYEKL. Trimming shortened V by 0 bases and J by 0 bases, and 8 bases separated the two germline ends. The CDR3 extends over 15 amino acids. The CDR3 region has the DNA TGCGCCAGCAGCCAAGAGACGGTATACCAAGAGACCCAGTACTTC. Its protein product is CASSQETVYQETQYF.

This chain links TRBV28 with TRBJ1-2, with D unresolved. Germline CDR1 reads MDHEN; CDR2 reads SYDVKM. This CDR3 spans 11 amino acids. V was cut by 10 bases and J by 3 bases, with 9 bases left in between. The CDR3 DNA follows: TGTGCCACGGATGGGGACTATGGCTACACCTTC. The encoded protein is CATDGDYGYTF.

The genes are TRBV18 and TRBJ2-3; 14 bases align to TRBD2. The germline CDR1 and CDR2 sequences are KGHSH and LQKENI. This CDR3 region has 18 residues. V lost 3 bases and J lost 2; bases outside the gene matches: 7. CDR3 in DNA: TGTGCCAGCTCACCCGGACTAGCGGGGGGCGGTTCCACAGATACGCAGTATTTT. Its translation: CASSPGLAGGGSTDTQYF.

The chain uses TRBV30 and TRBJ1-2, with 7 bases fitting TRBD1. Germline-derived CDR1 and CDR2 are GTSNPN and SVGIG (reference sequence). The J segment lost 1 base and the V segment lost 7 bases, leaving 6 bases of the junction unmatched. This CDR3 spans 13 amino acids. In DNA, the CDR3 is TGTGCCTCCTGGACAGGACTTAACTATGGCTACACCTTC. Amino acid sequence: CASWTGLNYGYTF.

The chain uses TRBV14 and TRBJ1-2; no clear D. Germline V gene sequence: CDR1 SGHDN, CDR2 FVKESK. This CDR3 has 13 amino acids. With 4 bases removed from V and 4 bases from J, the gap between germline ends came to 10 bases. DNA for the CDR3: TGTGCCAGCAGCCCTGAGGTCGGCTATGGCTACACCTTC. Its protein is CASSPEVGYGYTF.

The rearrangement uses TRBV11-1 and TRBJ2-5; D is perhaps TRBD1 (5 bases). Looked up from germline, CDR1 is SGHAT and CDR2 is FQDESV (reference sequence). This CDR3 comprises 15 residues. V was trimmed by 1 base and J by 0 bases, leaving 9 bases between them. CDR3 amino acids: CASSLEGRYQETQYF. In nucleotides, the CDR3 is TGTGCCAGCAGCTTAGAGGGGCGTTACCAAGAGACCCAGTACTTC. The entire variable domain, with the rest obtained from reference TRBV11-1 and TRBJ2-5, is as follows: EAEVAQSPRYKITEKSQAVAFWCDPISGHATLYWYRQILGQGPELLVQFQDESVVDDSQLPKDRFSAERLKGVDSTLKIQPAELGDSAMYLCASSLEGRYQETQYFGPGTRLLVL.

The rearrangement links TRBV19 to TRBJ2-5; 7 bases agree with TRBD2. This CDR3 is built from 16 residues. Per germline, CDR1 LNHDA and CDR2 SQIVND (reference sequence). V lost 0 bases, J lost 5 bases, and 9 bases stayed unmatched. This CDR3 is CASSIDLRQGGETQYF. In DNA, the CDR3 is TGTGCCAGTAGTATAGATCTGAGGCAGGGAGGGGAGACCCAGTACTTC.

This chain uses TRBV4-1 with TRBJ2-5; D possibly corresponds to TRBD2 (5 bases). The CDR3 consists of 15 residues. Per the germline V gene, CDR1 is MGHRA and CDR2 is YSYEKL. Trimming removed 1 base from V and 0 bases from J, with 9 bases in between. CDR3 coding DNA: TGCGCCAGCAGCCAAGGCCCGGGGAACCAAGAGACCCAGTACTTC. As protein: CASSQGPGNQETQYF.

The chain is built from TRBV7-3 and TRBJ1-6, with 9 bases aligning to TRBD1. V dropped 5 bases and J dropped 6; count of bases not matched to a gene: 5. This CDR3 contains 15 residues. The germline V gene encodes CDR1 SGHTA and CDR2 FQGTGA. The CDR3 sequence: CASSAQGAGNSPLHF. The CDR3 DNA reads TGTGCCAGCAGCGCACAGGGGGCCGGTAATTCACCCCTCCACTTT. The whole variable domain, remainder taken from reference TRBV7-3 and TRBJ1-6, is GAGVSQTPSNKVTEKGKYVELRCDPISGHTALYWYRQSLGQGPEFLIYFQGTGAADDSGLPNDRFFAVRPEGSVSTLKIQRTERGDSAVYLCASSAQGAGNSPLHFGNGTRLTVT.

The V gene is TRBV5-5, the J gene TRBJ2-7; D might be TRBD1 (6 bases). The V and J ends lost 4 bases and 6 bases respectively, with 17 bases between them. CDR1 SGHKS and CDR2 YYEKEE come from the germline V gene (reference sequence). CDR3 length equals 14 residues. CDR3 sequence reads: CASSPWTAEGEQYF. CDR3 bases: TGTGCCAGCAGCCCGTGGACAGCTGAGGGCGAGCAGTACTTC. The whole variable domain, remainder taken from reference TRBV5-5 and TRBJ2-7, is DAGVTQSPTHLIKTRGQQVTLRCSPISGHKSVSWYQQVLGQGPQFIFQYYEKEERGRGNFPDRFSARQFPNYSSELNVNALLLGDSALYLCASSPWTAEGEQYFGPGTRLTVT.

The gene calls are TRBV6-5 and TRBJ2-7; TRBD2 aligns across 7 bases. The CDR3 runs 12 residues. With V trimmed by 6 bases and J by 2 bases, 1 base remained unmatched. Looked up from germline, CDR1 is MNHEY and CDR2 is SVGAGI. DNA of the CDR3: TGTGCCAGCAGAAGCGGGACCTACGAGCAGTACTTC. It is translated as CASRSGTYEQYF.

The rearrangement joins TRBV5-4 to TRBJ2-1; the D is unclear. The CDR3 totals 16 residues. CDR1 SGHNT and CDR2 YYREEE come from the germline V gene (reference sequence). The ends were cut back, 4 bases at V and 0 bases at J, with 14 bases in the middle. The DNA for the CDR3 is TGTGCCAGCAGCAAGGACGTATTGGACTCCTACAATGAGCAGTTCTTC. The encoded protein is CASSKDVLDSYNEQFF.

This sequence joins TRBV15 and TRBJ1-4, with D possibly being TRBD1 (5 bases). CDR3 size: 16 residues. CDR1 is LNHNV and CDR2 is YYDKDF in the germline V gene (reference sequence). With 2 bases removed from V and 0 bases from J, the gap between germline ends came to 10 bases. This CDR3 reads CATSRRDVATNEKLFF. CDR3 bases: TGTGCCACCAGCAGAAGGGACGTTGCAACTAATGAAAAACTGTTTTTT.

V usage is TRBV6-5 and J usage is TRBJ2-1; D ambiguous. From germline, CDR1 is MNHEY and CDR2 SVGAGI. The ends were cut back, 7 bases at V and 4 bases at J, with 17 bases in the middle. The CDR3 has 15 amino acids. The chain's CDR3 is CASTLSRAVYNEQFF. DNA of the CDR3: TGTGCCAGCACCTTGTCCCGGGCTGTATACAATGAGCAGTTCTTC.

The rearrangement uses TRBV5-4 and TRBJ1-3; TRBD1 might be the D (5 bases). The CDR3 totals 14 residues. Trimming shortened V by 1 base and J by 3 bases, and 8 bases separated the two germline ends. Germline assignment: CDR1 SGHNT and CDR2 YYREEE (reference sequence). The CDR3 bases are TGTGCCAGCAGCTTGCAGGGAAGTGGAAACACCATATATTTT. It encodes CASSLQGSGNTIYF.

V usage is TRBV2 and J usage is TRBJ1-6, with 11 bases identical to TRBD1. The V gene's germline CDR1 is SNHLY and CDR2 FYNNEI. The CDR3 loop spans 15 amino acids. The V gene end was trimmed by 4 bases and the J gene end by 9 bases; junction bases not matched to a gene: 5. The CDR3 DNA reads as TGTGCCAGCAGTGGGATCGGGACAGGGGGTTCACCCCTCCACTTT. This sequence encodes CASSGIGTGGSPLHF. The full variable domain, rest sourced from reference TRBV2 and TRBJ1-6, is EPEVTQTPSHQVTQMGQEVILRCVPISNHLYFYWYRQILGQKVEFLVSFYNNEISEKSEIFDDQFSVERPDGSNFTLKIRSTKLEDSAMYFCASSGIGTGGSPLHFGNGTRLTVT.

The chain is built from TRBV25-1 and TRBJ1-1; D is ambiguous. Deletions cut 8 bases from V and 1 base from J, with 11 bases between. CDR1 is MGHDK and CDR2 is SYGVNS in the germline V gene. This CDR3 is built from 13 residues. Here the CDR3 DNA reads TGTGCCAGCCGATTTACAGAGAACACTGAAGCTTTCTTT. Amino acids: CASRFTENTEAFF.

The chain carries TRBV5-6 and TRBJ1-1, with D maybe TRBD1 (6 bases). V was shortened by 3 bases and J by 3 bases, with 15 bases between the two germline ends. The germline gives CDR1 SGHDT, CDR2 YYEEEE. This CDR3 is 15 amino acids long. The CDR3 DNA is TGTGCCAGCAGCTCGTACTTAAGGACAGACACTGAAGCTTTCTTT. It codes for CASSSYLRTDTEAFF.

The chain is built from TRBV11-2 and TRBJ1-5, with D unresolved. This CDR3 comprises 13 residues. V was clipped by 5 bases and J by 6 bases, with 11 bases between them. CDR1 is SGHAT and CDR2 is FQNNGV in the germline V gene. In DNA, the CDR3 is TGTGCCAGCAGCAGGACTCGTATTCAGCCCCAGCATTTT. This codes for CASSRTRIQPQHF.

CDR3 DNA: TGCGCCAGCAGCCAAGAGAATAACGAAAATGGCTACACCTTC. It encodes CASSQENNENGYTF. V and J are TRBV4-3 and TRBJ1-2; no clear D gene. V lost 0 bases to trimming and J lost 6 bases, with 11 bases between them. Per germline, CDR1 LGHNA and CDR2 YSLEER. The CDR3 loop spans 14 amino acids.

The chain couples TRBV6-5 to TRBJ1-2; D remains ambiguous. The germline V gene has CDR1 MNHEY and CDR2 SVGAGI. The CDR3 runs to 12 residues. V lost 2 bases to trimming and J lost 2 bases, with 3 bases between them. The CDR3 nucleotides are TGTGCCAGCAGTTACAGGAACTATGGCTACACCTTC. This sequence encodes CASSYRNYGYTF.

V usage is TRBV7-9 and J usage is TRBJ1-4; D remains ambiguous. The CDR3 has 15 amino acids. V was pared by 1 base and J by 4 bases, with 10 bases between. Germline assignment: CDR1 SEHNR and CDR2 FQNEAQ (reference sequence). The CDR3 loop is CASSLDSGFNEKLFF. In nucleotides, the CDR3 is TGTGCCAGCAGCTTAGACTCGGGATTTAATGAAAAACTGTTTTTT.

The rearrangement joins TRBV14 to TRBJ2-7; D gene ambiguous. The CDR3 is 12 amino acids. Per the germline V gene, CDR1 is SGHDN and CDR2 is FVKESK. V was clipped by 3 bases and J by 0 bases, with 3 bases between them. The CDR3, as DNA: TGTGCCAGCAGCCATAGCTCCTACGAGCAGTACTTC. This translates into CASSHSSYEQYF.